A single sample is the source of the 27 T cell receptor beta chains below, sequenced in a study of T cells in tumors after PD-1 blockade. Some clones are missing from TCRdb's copy, which holds only in-frame ones; the method was immunoSEQ multiplex PCR. Counted here are approximately 63,000 clones, approximately 79% occurring once; the ten biggest clones make up about 4.8%. The sequenced sample was PBMCs, obtained after anti-PD-1 treatment. The receptor set was obtained from a human donor with basal cell carcinoma.

V and J are TRBV6-6 and TRBJ1-1; D perhaps matches TRBD1 (5 bases). The germline CDR1 and CDR2 sequences are MNHNY and SVGAGI (reference sequence). The CDR3 extends over 15 amino acids. V lost 0 bases, J lost 5 bases, and 13 bases lay in between. The CDR3 is CASSYSSGGGTEAFF. CDR3 nucleotide sequence: TGTGCCAGCAGTTACTCGAGCGGGGGAGGGACTGAAGCTTTCTTT.

This clone came up a few times. CDR3 region: CASTYRASGNYGYTF. The CDR3 region has the DNA TGTGCCAGCACCTACCGAGCGTCAGGCAACTATGGCTACACCTTC. The V gene is TRBV6-5, the J gene TRBJ1-2; D gene uncertain. Looked up from germline, CDR1 is MNHEY and CDR2 is SVGAGI. V was clipped by 7 bases and J by 2 bases, with 17 bases between them. The CDR3 totals 15 residues.

The chain recombines TRBV5-6 with TRBJ2-5, with a tentative D call TRBD2 (5 bases). The CDR3 spans 14 residues. V was pared by 2 bases and J by 5 bases, with 13 bases between. Germline CDR1 and CDR2: SGHDT and YYEEEE. The CDR3 is CASSFREPGETQYF. As DNA, the CDR3 is TGTGCCAGCAGCTTTCGCGAACCGGGGGAGACCCAGTACTTC.

This clone turned up a few times. V is TRBV27 and J is TRBJ2-1; 10 nucleotides match TRBD1. CDR1 MNHEY and CDR2 SMNVEV come from the germline V gene (reference sequence). J was trimmed by 5 bases and V by 3 bases; bases with no gene match: 4. This CDR3 is 15 amino acids long. This CDR3 is CASSLGQGRHNEQFF. Here the CDR3 DNA reads TGTGCCAGCAGTTTGGGACAGGGGAGGCACAATGAGCAGTTCTTC.

V and J are TRBV10-3 and TRBJ2-2; D is perhaps TRBD1 or TRBD2 (5 bases each). The CDR3 length is 14 residues. Germline values: CDR1 ENHRY, CDR2 SYGVKD. Trimming removed 7 bases from V and 4 bases from J, with 13 bases in between. As DNA, the CDR3 is TGTGCCATCACCGAACGGGGCTCCACCGGGGAGCTGTTTTTT. It yields the protein CAITERGSTGELFF.

This clone was detected only a few times. The chain links TRBV6-5 to TRBJ1-1; maybe TRBD1 (6 bases). Germline V gene sequence: CDR1 MNHEY, CDR2 SVGAGI. Deletions cut 4 bases from V and 1 base from J, with 10 bases between. The CDR3 loop spans 14 amino acids. CDR3 protein: CASSFDRTNTEAFF. CDR3 DNA sequence: TGTGCCAGCAGTTTTGACAGGACGAACACTGAAGCTTTCTTT.

This chain joins TRBV15 and TRBJ2-3; 16 nucleotides line up with TRBD2. The CDR3 extends over 20 amino acids. The ends lost 5 bases at V and 8 bases at J; junction bases unmatched: 19. Per germline, CDR1 LNHNV and CDR2 YYDKDF (reference sequence). The CDR3 DNA follows: TGTGCCACCAGCGGAGCCTACGGGACTAGCGGGGGGGGCTTAAGGGGTACGCAGTATTTT. Its translation is CATSGAYGTSGGGLRGTQYF.

The CDR3 DNA reads TGTGCCAGCTCAACTCTTTCGAACACTGAAGCTTTCTTT. This encodes CASSTLSNTEAFF. The chain is built from TRBV18 and TRBJ1-1; D remains unclear. The CDR3 is made up of 13 amino acids. The ends were cut back, 5 bases at V and 1 base at J, with 8 bases in the middle. Germline V gives CDR1 KGHSH, CDR2 LQKENI.

This chain connects TRBV19 to TRBJ2-5; maybe TRBD1 (6 bases). CDR1 LNHDA and CDR2 SQIVND come from the germline V gene (reference sequence). The CDR3 has 14 amino acids. V was cut by 8 bases and J by 3 bases, with 16 bases left in between. CDR3 sequence (DNA): TGTGCCAGTGGAAAAACAGGGCCCAAAGAGACCCAGTACTTC. Its protein product is CASGKTGPKETQYF.

The V and J genes are TRBV29-1 and TRBJ1-1; 7 bases map to TRBD1. Germline assignment: CDR1 SQVTM and CDR2 ANQGSEA. This CDR3 contains 12 residues. The ends lost 6 bases at V and 0 bases at J; junction bases unmatched: 1. This CDR3 reads CSVGQLNTEAFF. The DNA of the CDR3 is TGCAGCGTGGGACAGTTGAACACTGAAGCTTTCTTT.

This clone showed up just a few times. The rearrangement links TRBV10-3 to TRBJ1-2; D gene ambiguous. The CDR3 spans 12 residues. Trimming removed 8 bases from V and 2 bases from J, with 9 bases in between. Germline V gives CDR1 ENHRY, CDR2 SYGVKD. As DNA, the CDR3 is TGTGCCATCTCACCCGCGAACTATGGCTACACCTTC. Translating it yields CAISPANYGYTF.

The CDR3 spells CASSLNRLVANTGELFF. CDR3 coding DNA: TGTGCCAGCAGCCTCAATCGATTGGTAGCCAACACCGGGGAGCTGTTTTTT. The chain joins TRBV3-1 (or the pseudogene TRBV3-2) to TRBJ2-2; no firm D call. CDR3 size: 17 residues. CDR1 is LGHDT, CDR2 YNNKEL, per germline (reference sequence). V was trimmed by 4 bases and J by 2 bases, leaving 17 bases between them.

This sequence joins TRBV18 and TRBJ2-7; 10 nucleotides match TRBD2. Per germline, CDR1 KGHSH and CDR2 LQKENI. V lost 3 bases to trimming and J lost 5 bases; unmatched junction nucleotides: 4. The CDR3 has 14 residues. This CDR3 reads CASSPGLAINEQYF. The CDR3, as DNA: TGTGCCAGCTCACCGGGACTAGCGATCAACGAGCAGTACTTC.

This rearrangement joins TRBV11-3 to TRBJ2-2, with D hard to call. Germline loops: CDR1 SGHNT, CDR2 YENEEA. Trimming removed 4 bases from V and 0 bases from J, with 9 bases in between. This CDR3 comprises 15 residues. CDR3 sequence (DNA): TGTGCCAGCAGCTCGACTGGAACGAACACCGGGGAGCTGTTTTTT. Translation: CASSSTGTNTGELFF. The variable domain in full, with the rest retrieved from reference TRBV11-3 and TRBJ2-2, is EAGVVQSPRYKIIEKKQPVAFWCNPISGHNTLYWYLQNLGQGPELLIRYENEEAVDDSQLPKDRFSAERLKGVDSTLKIQPAELGDSAVYLCASSSTGTNTGELFFGEGSRLTVL.

This chain joins TRBV5-1 and TRBJ1-2, with D perhaps TRBD1 (6 bases). The CDR3 has 14 residues. CDR1 SGHRS and CDR2 YFSETQ come from the germline V gene. V lost 3 bases, J lost 5 bases, and 14 bases lay in between. The CDR3 is CASSWGGVMYGYTF. In DNA, the CDR3 is TGCGCCAGCAGCTGGGGGGGCGTTATGTATGGCTACACCTTC.

This clone is a singleton in its sample. Written as DNA, the CDR3 is TGTGCCAGTAGTAACTCAGGGGGCACTGAAGCTTTCTTT. Translating gives CASSNSGGTEAFF. J is TRBJ1-1 and V is TRBV19, with 7 bases lining up with TRBD1. CDR3 length: 13 residues. Per germline, CDR1 LNHDA and CDR2 SQIVND (reference sequence). J lost 4 bases, V lost 4 bases, and 3 bases had no gene match.

Only a few counts were recorded for this clone. The chain uses TRBV7-2 and TRBJ2-7, with 11 positions matching TRBD1. The CDR3 contains 15 residues. The germline gives CDR1 SGHTA, CDR2 FQGNSA. The J segment lost 3 bases and the V segment lost 3 bases, leaving 4 bases of the junction unmatched. CDR3 protein: CASSFHGTGGYEQYF. As DNA, the CDR3 is TGTGCCAGCAGCTTTCACGGGACAGGGGGCTACGAGCAGTACTTC.

This sequence joins TRBV5-1 and TRBJ1-2; D is undetermined. Germline V gives CDR1 SGHRS, CDR2 YFSETQ. The CDR3 is 15 amino acids. Trimming took off 0 bases at V and 1 base at J, with 10 bases between the two ends. CDR3 residues: CASSLADRINYGYTF. The DNA of the CDR3 is TGCGCCAGCAGCTTGGCGGACCGGATTAACTATGGCTACACCTTC.

Written as DNA, the CDR3 is TGTGCCAGCAGTGAATTGAAGGGGAACACTGAAGCTTTCTTT. Its protein is CASSELKGNTEAFF. The V and J genes are TRBV25-1 and TRBJ1-1, with D uncertain. The CDR3 is made up of 14 amino acids. V was cut by 1 base and J by 1 base, with 7 bases left in between. Germline loops: CDR1 MGHDK, CDR2 SYGVNS. The full variable domain, with the rest looked up from reference TRBV25-1 and TRBJ1-1, is EADIYQTPRYLVIGTGKKITLECSQTMGHDKMYWYQQDPGMELHLIHYSYGVNSTEKGDLSSESTVSRIRTEHFPLTLESARPSHTSQYLCASSELKGNTEAFFGQGTRLTVV.

The rearrangement joins TRBV7-8 to TRBJ2-7; D is tentatively TRBD1 or TRBD2 (6 bases each). CDR3 length: 14 residues. The germline V gene has CDR1 SGHVS and CDR2 FQNEAQ. Trimming took off 4 bases at V and 5 bases at J, with 15 bases between the two ends. The CDR3: CASSSFRGLDEQYF. CDR3 DNA: TGTGCCAGCAGCTCGTTTCGGGGGCTCGACGAGCAGTACTTC. The full variable domain, completed using reference TRBV7-8 and TRBJ2-7, is GAGVSQSPRYKVAKRGQDVALRCDPISGHVSLFWYQQALGQGPEFLTYFQNEAQLDKSGLPSDRFFAERPEGSVSTLKIQRTQQEDSAVYLCASSSFRGLDEQYFGPGTRLTVT.

This chain connects TRBV13 to TRBJ2-2; no clear D. Germline CDR1 reads PRHDT; CDR2 reads FYEKMQ (reference sequence). V was pared by 5 bases and J by 0 bases, with 16 bases between. The CDR3 spans 17 residues. For the CDR3, the DNA is TGTGCCAGCAGCCCCCCCGTGGGGAATCCGAACACCGGGGAGCTGTTTTTT. Its translation is CASSPPVGNPNTGELFF. Using reference TRBV13 and TRBJ2-2 for the parts outside the CDR3, the full variable domain is AAGVIQSPRHLIKEKRETATLKCYPIPRHDTVYWYQQGPGQDPQFLISFYEKMQSDKGSIPDRFSAQQFSDYHSELNMSSLELGDSALYFCASSPPVGNPNTGELFFGEGSRLTVL.

The chain has TRBV2 and TRBJ1-2; no clear D. This CDR3 spans 13 amino acids. The germline gives CDR1 SNHLY, CDR2 FYNNEI. V dropped 8 bases and J dropped 0 bases, with 10 bases sitting between them. CDR3 region: CASLTVSNYGYTF. The CDR3 nucleotides read TGTGCCAGCCTAACAGTCTCTAACTATGGCTACACCTTC.

This clone was counted once. This rearrangement joins TRBV12-5 to TRBJ2-2; D is uncertain. The CDR3 is 14 amino acids. CDR1 is LGHNT and CDR2 is FRNRAP in the germline V gene. With 6 bases removed from V and 4 bases from J, the gap between germline ends came to 12 bases. CDR3 DNA: TGTGCTAGTGGGAACGAAGCCCTCACCGGGGAGCTGTTTTTT. It yields the protein CASGNEALTGELFF.

The V and J genes are TRBV2 and TRBJ2-2, with a tentative D call TRBD1 (6 bases). Germline V gene sequence: CDR1 SNHLY, CDR2 FYNNEI. Trimming stripped 10 bases from V and 6 bases from J, with 12 bases between. The CDR3 totals 12 residues. CDR3 DNA sequence: TGTGCCAACAGCGAGGGGGCCGGGGAGCTGTTTTTT. Translating it yields CANSEGAGELFF.

J is TRBJ2-3 and V is TRBV4-2; 13 bases align to TRBD2. V dropped 4 bases and J dropped 2; count of bases not matched to a gene: 6. Germline CDR1 reads LGHNA; CDR2 reads YNFKEQ. The CDR3 sequence is 17 residues long. The DNA of the CDR3 is TGTGCCAGCAGCCTCTTCGGACTAGCGGGGGCCACAGATACGCAGTATTTT. This encodes CASSLFGLAGATDTQYF.

V gene TRBV5-1 combines with J gene TRBJ2-3, with D maybe TRBD1 (6 bases). This CDR3 comprises 15 residues. Deletions cut 0 bases from V and 5 bases from J, with 13 bases between. Germline V gene data show CDR1 as SGHRS and CDR2 as YFSETQ. In DNA form, the CDR3 reads TGCGCCAGCAGCTTGGATGGACAGAAACGAGATACGCAGTATTTT. Translating it yields CASSLDGQKRDTQYF.

The J gene is TRBJ2-7, the V gene TRBV11-3; the D is unclear. Germline V gene sequence: CDR1 SGHNT, CDR2 YENEEA. The length of the CDR3 is 13 residues. V was clipped by 3 bases and J by 0 bases, with 6 bases between them. Written as DNA, the CDR3 is TGTGCCAGCAGCTTTCGGCCCTCCTACGAGCAGTACTTC. Protein: CASSFRPSYEQYF.